This TCR beta chain was sequenced in a study of T cells after yellow fever vaccination. Study-wide context: Preparation of fractions with low cell numbers was performed using SMART-Seq v4 Ultra Low Input.

V was clipped by 6 bases and J by 4 bases; unmatched bases: 10. This CDR3 has 15 residues. Germline values: CDR1 MDHEN, CDR2 SYDVKM. Synthesis of TCR cDNA relied on 5'RACE template switching, which attached a universal primer site and UMIs. TCRdb reprocessed the 5' RACE reads with MiXCR, giving one entry per CDR3 protein. Here the sample spans some 350,000 distinct CDR3 sequences, approximately 9% being singletons. This TCR was recovered from a young man who received the YFV17D yellow fever vaccine. J is TRBJ2-5 and V is TRBV28, with 8 nucleotides matching TRBD1. Source: PBMCs, taken on the day of the first yellow fever vaccination. The DNA of the CDR3 is TGTGCCAGCAGACCTGGACAGGGCCTGGGAGAGACCCAGTACTTC. Its translation: CASRPGQGLGETQYF.